These 19 T cell receptor beta chains were all obtained from the same sample, sequenced in a study of cytomegalovirus exposure and HLA in healthy donors. PCR amplification relied on 60 Vbeta primers (plus 13 Jbeta primers). TCRdb's table, derived via immunoSEQ multiplex PCR, lists solely in-frame clones and lacks some. Here the sample spans 130,000 to 150,000 clones, roughly three quarters being singletons. Sample: PBMCs. The receptor set was obtained from a male donor in good health and CMV-seronegative.

The chain carries TRBV7-9 and TRBJ2-2; no firm D call. Germline CDR1 and CDR2: SEHNR and FQNEAQ (reference sequence). The length of the CDR3 is 15 residues. V was clipped by 1 base and J by 0 bases, with 6 bases between them. In DNA form, the CDR3 reads TGTGCCAGCAGCTTAGGAGAAGCGAACACCGGGGAGCTGTTTTTT. Its protein product is CASSLGEANTGELFF.

The chain carries TRBV4-3 and TRBJ1-2; no clear D gene. This CDR3 region has 16 residues. V lost 0 bases and J 2 bases, leaving 13 bases between the germline ends. CDR1 is LGHNA, CDR2 YSLEER, per germline. The CDR3 here is CASSQDPSRRNYGYTF. Written as DNA, the CDR3 is TGCGCCAGCAGCCAAGACCCGAGTCGCAGGAACTATGGCTACACCTTC.

The chain joins TRBV7-9 to TRBJ1-4; D is uncertain. Trimming pared 5 bases from V and 8 bases from J, leaving 9 bases between. The germline gives CDR1 SEHNR, CDR2 FQNEAQ (reference sequence). This CDR3 is built from 12 residues. The CDR3 DNA follows: TGTGCCAGCAGCCTCGACTGGGAAAAACTGTTTTTT. Amino acids: CASSLDWEKLFF.

The V and J genes are TRBV9 and TRBJ1-2; D might be TRBD1 (6 bases). The CDR3 spans 15 residues. CDR1 is SGDLS, CDR2 YYNGEE, per germline. V was cut by 4 bases and J by 3 bases, with 16 bases left in between. The CDR3 here is CASSPTGSVYYGYTF. DNA for the CDR3: TGTGCCAGCAGCCCTACAGGGTCGGTGTACTATGGCTACACCTTC.

V gene TRBV4-1 combines with J gene TRBJ1-1; tentative D call: TRBD1 (5 bases). From germline, CDR1 is MGHRA and CDR2 YSYEKL. This CDR3 contains 18 residues. With 1 base removed from V and 5 bases from J, the gap between germline ends came to 23 bases. This CDR3 reads CASSQVGGRGGGRTEAFF. The CDR3 region has the DNA TGCGCCAGCAGCCAAGTGGGGGGGAGGGGCGGAGGAAGGACTGAAGCTTTCTTT.

This chain joins TRBV5-1 and TRBJ1-2; maybe TRBD1 (5 bases). Trimming removed 6 bases at V and 3 bases at J, with 15 bases between. This CDR3 comprises 14 residues. Germline lookup yields CDR1 SGHRS and CDR2 YFSETQ. CDR3 DNA sequence: TGCGCCAGCACCGACCCCCAAGGGGACTATGGCTACACCTTC. Its translation: CASTDPQGDYGYTF.

The chain carries TRBV2 and TRBJ1-5; possible D gene TRBD1, 5 bases. CDR3 length: 12 residues. CDR1 and CDR2 (germline): SNHLY, FYNNEI. V lost 3 bases and J 7 bases, leaving 7 bases between the germline ends. The DNA for the CDR3 is TGTGCCAGCAGTGAGCGGGGCCAGCCCCAGCATTTT. Its protein product is CASSERGQPQHF.

The rearrangement links TRBV6-1 to TRBJ1-3; D might be TRBD1 (6 bases). Trimming pared 4 bases from V and 4 bases from J, leaving 11 bases between. CDR1 and CDR2 (germline): MNHNS, SASEGT. CDR3 size: 14 residues. CDR3 sequence: CASSATGTGNTIYF. The CDR3 DNA follows: TGTGCCAGCAGTGCAACCGGGACAGGAAACACCATATATTTT.

CDR3 sequence: CASSQDPAGRGIREQFF. The CDR3 DNA reads as TGTGCCAGCAGCCAAGACCCCGCTGGCAGGGGGATTAGAGAGCAGTTCTTC. This chain links TRBV14 with TRBJ2-1; 7 bases agree with TRBD1. Per germline, CDR1 SGHDN and CDR2 FVKESK. CDR3 size: 17 residues. J was trimmed by 10 bases and V by 0 bases; bases with no gene match: 15.

The rearrangement joins TRBV27 to TRBJ1-5; no clear D. Trimming pared 5 bases from V and 7 bases from J, leaving 12 bases between. The CDR3 has 13 amino acids. Germline values: CDR1 MNHEY, CDR2 SMNVEV (reference sequence). This chain's CDR3 is CASSQEVDQPQHF. In nucleotides, the CDR3 is TGTGCCAGCAGTCAGGAGGTCGACCAGCCCCAGCATTTT.

The J gene is TRBJ2-2, the V gene TRBV29-1; D remains unclear. Trimming stripped 4 bases from V and 7 bases from J, with 7 bases between. This CDR3 region has 11 residues. Germline loops: CDR1 SQVTM, CDR2 ANQGSEA. The CDR3 nucleotides read TGCAGCGTTGCAAGGAGCGGGGAGCTGTTTTTT. Translation: CSVARSGELFF.

This chain uses TRBV6-1 with TRBJ1-2; weak D call: TRBD1 (5 bases). The germline V gene encodes CDR1 MNHNS and CDR2 SASEGT. Trimming cost V 2 bases and J 4 bases, with 11 bases left between them. The CDR3 spans 14 residues. The CDR3 nucleotides are TGTGCCAGCAGTGAATTAGGAGGGGCCTATGGCTACACCTTC. Encoded protein: CASSELGGAYGYTF.

This clone was detected only a few times. The gene calls are TRBV10-3 and TRBJ2-5; no definite D call. The V end lost 0 bases, the J end lost 11 bases, and 13 bases lay between the germline ends. The CDR3 loop spans 13 amino acids. CDR1 ENHRY and CDR2 SYGVKD come from the germline V gene. CDR3 region: CAISESSPAVQYF. For the CDR3, the DNA is TGTGCCATCAGTGAGTCGAGCCCCGCGGTTCAGTACTTC.

This clone was observed once. The CDR3 sequence is CASSYSNWGGYTF. As DNA, the CDR3 is TGTGCCAGCAGTTACTCGAACTGGGGCGGCTACACCTTC. J is TRBJ1-2 and V is TRBV6-5; D may be TRBD1 (5 bases). With 0 bases removed from V and 8 bases from J, the gap between germline ends came to 10 bases. This CDR3 has 13 residues. Looked up from germline, CDR1 is MNHEY and CDR2 is SVGAGI.

The chain couples TRBV9 to TRBJ2-1; maybe TRBD1 (7 bases). Trimming removed 7 bases from V and 2 bases from J, with 16 bases in between. CDR1 and CDR2 from the germline V gene are SGDLS and YYNGEE. This CDR3 comprises 15 residues. CDR3 in DNA: TGTGCCAGCTCCAGGGGGGCCCTGACCTACAATGAGCAGTTCTTC. This gives the protein CASSRGALTYNEQFF. Using reference TRBV9 and TRBJ2-1 for the parts outside the CDR3, the full variable domain is DSGVTQTPKHLITATGQRVTLRCSPRSGDLSVYWYQQSLDQGLQFLIQYYNGEERAKGNILERFSAQQFPDLHSELNLSSLELGDSALYFCASSRGALTYNEQFFGPGTRLTVL.

CDR3 bases: TGTGCCAGCAGCCCCCCAGGGTCTGAAGCTTTCTTT. It specifies CASSPPGSEAFF. V and J are TRBV27 and TRBJ1-1, with D perhaps TRBD1 (5 bases). CDR1 is MNHEY, CDR2 SMNVEV, per germline (reference sequence). The length of the CDR3 is 12 residues. Trimming stripped 6 bases from V and 6 bases from J, with 11 bases between.

DNA of the CDR3: TGTGCCAGCAGGGACAGTGGATCCTACGAGCAGTACTTC. Residues: CASRDSGSYEQYF. The chain combines TRBV6-5 with TRBJ2-7; possibly TRBD1 for D (6 bases). V gave up 6 bases and J gave up 1 base, with 10 bases separating them. Germline V CDR1 and CDR2: MNHEY, SVGAGI. The CDR3 consists of 13 residues.

V and J are TRBV5-1 and TRBJ1-1, with a possible D match to TRBD1 (5 bases). Germline CDR1 is SGHRS and CDR2 is YFSETQ. The V and J ends lost 0 bases and 2 bases respectively, with 8 bases between them. This CDR3 has 14 amino acids. The CDR3 nucleotides are TGCGCCAGCAGCTTGGCTGGGACTAACACTGAAGCTTTCTTT. This sequence encodes CASSLAGTNTEAFF.

The chain's CDR3 is CASSLRGSHNEQFF. The CDR3 nucleotides read TGTGCCAGCAGCCTGAGGGGGTCCCACAATGAGCAGTTCTTC. The chain combines TRBV7-6 with TRBJ2-1; maybe TRBD1 (6 bases). V gave up 5 bases and J gave up 5 bases, with 13 bases separating them. The germline gives CDR1 SGHVS, CDR2 FNYEAQ. CDR3 length: 14 residues.